This TCR beta chain stems from a study of tumor-infiltrating lymphocytes in localized non-small cell lung cancer. Study as a whole: Several tumor histologies, both smoking statuses, and some post-neoadjuvant chemotherapy samples were included.

Germline V lookup: CDR1 SGHNT, CDR2 YENEEA. This CDR3 has 17 amino acids. With 0 bases removed from V and 8 bases from J, the gap between germline ends came to 20 bases. Study-level results: Only some patients had TCR sequencing, depending on available tissue. Tumor T-cell fraction from TCR sequencing was not associated with recurrence-free survival (p = 0.61).

Concerning this clone itself: Antigen unknown.

Sequencing was performed with immunoSEQ multiplex PCR; in TCRdb, only in-frame clones are kept and a portion is missing. The table has fewer than 15,000 clones, around 68% seen once. This TCR came from a human donor with non-small cell lung cancer. This chain connects TRBV11-3 to TRBJ2-1; TRBD1 or TRBD2 may be the D gene (5 bases each). Sequencing input: lung tumor tissue. CDR3 protein: CASSLDSRGVRVHEQFF. CDR3 nucleotides: TGTGCCAGCAGCTTAGATTCCCGAGGGGTGAGGGTGCATGAGCAGTTCTTC.